A single sample gave rise to the 27 T cell receptor beta chains below, sequenced in a study of T cells after yellow fever vaccination. MiXCR was run by TCRdb on the 5' RACE reads, yielding one entry per CDR3 protein. The table includes under 150,000 distinct CDR3 sequences, approximately 7.7% detected once. This sample comprised CD4+ T cells sorted from PBMCs, obtained 5 days after the yellow fever booster vaccination. The receptors here all came from a young man who received the YFV17D yellow fever vaccine.

This clonotype was recorded many times. The rearrangement uses TRBV7-6 and TRBJ2-1, with D possibly being TRBD2 (7 bases). The length of the CDR3 is 18 residues. The germline V and J ends were trimmed by 2 bases and 7 bases, with 24 bases remaining between them. Per the germline V gene, CDR1 is SGHVS and CDR2 is FNYEAQ. The CDR3 region has the DNA TGTGCCAGCAGCTTAATAGCCCTGGGGGCGGGAGTACTTAATGAGCAGTTCTTC. Translated: CASSLIALGAGVLNEQFF.

In this sample, this clonotype turned up many times. The V and J genes are TRBV14 and TRBJ2-1; tentatively, D is TRBD1 or TRBD2 (5 bases each). With 2 bases removed from V and 4 bases from J, the gap between germline ends came to 15 bases. CDR1 and CDR2 (germline): SGHDN, FVKESK. CDR3 length: 16 residues. The CDR3 DNA reads TGTGCCAGCAGCCAAAAGCCCCGGGGCAGGTACAATGAGCAGTTCTTC. As protein: CASSQKPRGRYNEQFF.

This clonotype appeared many times. J is TRBJ1-1 and V is TRBV28; no clear D gene. V was trimmed by 5 bases and J by 2 bases, leaving 9 bases between them. CDR1 is MDHEN and CDR2 is SYDVKM in the germline V gene. This CDR3 contains 13 residues. In DNA form, the CDR3 reads TGTGCCAGCAGTCCCCGACCAAACACTGAAGCTTTCTTT. The encoded protein is CASSPRPNTEAFF.

This clonotype was picked up many times. At one of its ends the junction is not consistent with the germline gene, which may arise from a read error. This chain uses TRBV7-2 with TRBJ2-1; 8 bases agree with TRBD2. The CDR3 consists of 15 residues. The V gene's germline CDR1 is SGHTA and CDR2 FQGNSA. CDR3 sequence reads: CASSASGSSHNEQFF. The CDR3 DNA reads TGTGCCAGCAGCGCGAGCGGGAGCTCCCACAATGAGCAGTTCTTC.

This clonotype appeared many times. The chain employs TRBV6-5 and TRBJ2-5; tentatively, D is TRBD2 (5 bases). The CDR3 consists of 13 residues. The germline V and J ends were trimmed by 2 bases and 3 bases, with 7 bases remaining between them. Germline V gives CDR1 MNHEY, CDR2 SVGAGI. The CDR3 here is CASSYRAEETQYF. The CDR3, as DNA: TGTGCCAGCAGTTACCGAGCGGAAGAGACCCAGTACTTC.

This clonotype was detected many times. V usage is TRBV12-3 or TRBV12-4 and J usage is TRBJ2-1; 9 bases fit TRBD2. V gave up 10 bases and J gave up 7 bases; unmatched junction bases: 14. This CDR3 has 15 residues. The CDR3, as DNA: TGTGCCACCCTCCCCGTTGGACTAGCGATGAATGAGCAGTTCTTC. Its protein product is CATLPVGLAMNEQFF.

This clonotype was observed at least ten times. The chain joins TRBV20-1 to TRBJ2-3; TRBD2 matches 8 bases. Germline V gene data show CDR1 as DFQATT and CDR2 as SNEGSKA (reference sequence). V shed 3 bases, J shed 8 bases, and the junction held 7 bases outside the gene matches. This CDR3 region has 13 residues. This CDR3 is CSARVSAGGTQYF. The DNA of the CDR3 is TGCAGTGCTAGGGTTTCGGCGGGAGGTACGCAGTATTTT.

This clonotype was seen ten or more times. This chain connects TRBV20-1 to TRBJ1-4, with unresolved D. This CDR3 has 14 residues. The ends were cut back, 6 bases at V and 0 bases at J, with 11 bases in the middle. CDR1 is DFQATT and CDR2 is SNEGSKA in the germline V gene (reference sequence). CDR3 in DNA: TGCAGTGCCACGAAAGAGGCAACTAATGAAAAACTGTTTTTT. Its translation: CSATKEATNEKLFF.

The sample holds many counts of this clonotype. The chain couples TRBV20-1 to TRBJ1-3, with unresolved D. Germline values: CDR1 DFQATT, CDR2 SNEGSKA (reference sequence). Between the trimmed V and J ends, which lost 0 bases and 4 bases, there was a span of 4 bases. The CDR3 extends over 12 amino acids. CDR3 sequence reads: CSARDRGNTIYF. CDR3 nucleotides: TGCAGTGCTAGAGATAGGGGAAACACCATATATTTT.

This clonotype was picked up many times. The J gene is TRBJ2-7, the V gene TRBV11-2; 8 bases map to TRBD1. The CDR3 is 15 residues long. Germline V gene sequence: CDR1 SGHAT, CDR2 FQNNGV. Trimming took 1 base from V and 2 from J; bases not matched to a gene: 4. CDR3 sequence: CASSLVDRGPYEQYF. In DNA, the CDR3 is TGTGCCAGCAGCTTAGTAGACAGGGGCCCCTACGAGCAGTACTTC.

This clonotype came up once. Since a much larger clone is just one base distant, this may be a read error. The V call is TRBV20-1, the J call TRBJ2-7, with 9 bases aligning to TRBD2. CDR1 and CDR2 from the germline V gene are DFQATT and SNEGSKA (reference sequence). The trim removed 5 bases at V and 3 bases at J, leaving 8 bases unmatched. The CDR3 totals 14 residues. CDR3 nucleotides: TGCAGTGCTGCCGGGACTAGCCGCCGCTACGAGCAGTACTTC. Protein: CSAAGTSRRYEQYF.

This clonotype has a count of ten or more. The chain carries TRBV7-2 and TRBJ2-3; 7 bases fit TRBD2. Germline loops: CDR1 SGHTA, CDR2 FQGNSA. J gave up 2 bases and V 2 bases, and 4 bases lay outside the gene matches. The CDR3 has 15 amino acids. The DNA for the CDR3 is TGTGCCAGCAGCTTAATGCTAGCGGTCACAGATACGCAGTATTTT. Its translation is CASSLMLAVTDTQYF.

This clonotype was observed at least ten times. The J gene is TRBJ2-7, the V gene TRBV5-1; 7 bases are a match to TRBD2. This CDR3 region has 14 residues. Germline CDR1 reads SGHRS; CDR2 reads YFSETQ. The ends lost 1 base at V and 4 bases at J; junction bases unmatched: 5. The CDR3 loop is CASSLSASGYEQYF. The CDR3, as DNA: TGCGCCAGCAGCTTGTCGGCTAGCGGTTACGAGCAGTACTTC.

The table lists this clonotype with many counts. The rearrangement links TRBV7-9 to TRBJ2-2; 8 nucleotides agree with TRBD2. V lost 4 bases and J lost 0; bases outside the gene matches: 16. This CDR3 contains 20 residues. Germline V gene sequence: CDR1 SEHNR, CDR2 FQNEAQ (reference sequence). This chain's CDR3 is CASSSTPGLDVISNTGELFF. In DNA, the CDR3 is TGTGCCAGCAGCTCTACCCCGGGACTAGATGTGATATCGAACACCGGGGAGCTGTTTTTT.

The sample holds many counts of this clonotype. The chain recombines TRBV6-2 or TRBV6-3 with TRBJ2-1; D ambiguous. The V end was cut by 2 bases, the J end by 8 bases, with 19 bases between. The CDR3 runs to 16 residues. From germline, CDR1 is MNHEY and CDR2 SVGEGT. The CDR3 sequence: CASSYASSSSLYEQFF. The CDR3 DNA follows: TGTGCCAGCAGTTACGCGTCGAGTTCATCCCTTTATGAGCAGTTCTTC.

This clonotype came up many times. The chain recombines TRBV20-1 with TRBJ2-3, with unresolved D. The germline gives CDR1 DFQATT, CDR2 SNEGSKA (reference sequence). CDR3 size: 14 residues. V gave up 3 bases and J gave up 2 bases, with 12 bases separating them. The CDR3 reads CSASPKEATDTQYF. The DNA for the CDR3 is TGCAGTGCTAGTCCGAAGGAAGCCACAGATACGCAGTATTTT.

This clonotype was recorded at least ten times. J is TRBJ1-2 and V is TRBV7-9; 10 bases align to TRBD1. The CDR3 has 14 residues. Per the germline V gene, CDR1 is SEHNR and CDR2 is FQNEAQ (reference sequence). V was clipped by 5 bases and J by 3 bases; unmatched bases: 3. The CDR3 region is CASSDGQGDYGYTF. For the CDR3, the DNA is TGTGCCAGCAGCGACGGACAGGGGGACTATGGCTACACCTTC.

The rearrangement joins TRBV7-2 to TRBJ2-1; TRBD2 agrees at 12 bases. CDR1 is SGHTA, CDR2 FQGNSA, per germline. V was pared by 1 base and J by 9 bases, with 7 bases of the junction left unmatched. The CDR3 is 16 residues long. The CDR3 DNA reads TGTGCCAGCAGCTTAGAACCTAGCGGGAGGGCCGGTGAGCAGTTCTTC. This gives the protein CASSLEPSGRAGEQFF.

This clonotype was seen at least ten times. The chain joins TRBV20-1 to TRBJ2-1; no firm D call. The CDR3 is 10 amino acids. The V gene lost 3 bases and the J gene lost 8 bases, with 5 bases spanning the gap. CDR1 is DFQATT and CDR2 is SNEGSKA in the germline V gene (reference sequence). The CDR3 loop is CSASTHEQFF. CDR3 sequence (DNA): TGCAGTGCTAGTACCCATGAGCAGTTCTTC.

In its sample, this clonotype was seen many times. This sequence joins TRBV5-1 and TRBJ2-5; 9 bases match TRBD1. V dropped 6 bases and J dropped 2; count of bases not matched to a gene: 2. CDR1 and CDR2 from the germline V gene are SGHRS and YFSETQ. CDR3 length equals 13 residues. The CDR3 is CASTGTGQETQYF. CDR3 DNA sequence: TGCGCCAGCACCGGGACAGGGCAAGAGACCCAGTACTTC.

Turning to this clonotype: A much larger clone is a single base away; this may be a read error. The V call is TRBV6-5, the J call TRBJ2-4; D remains ambiguous. The CDR3 extends over 14 amino acids. V lost 0 bases and J 8 bases, leaving 11 bases between the germline ends. CDR1 and CDR2 from the germline V gene are MNHEY and SVGAGI. CDR3 sequence reads: CASSYSMGSDIQYF. CDR3 nucleotides: TGTGCCAGCAGTTACTCCATGGGCAGTGACATTCAGTACTTC.

This clonotype was recorded at least ten times. The chain recombines TRBV7-2 with TRBJ2-2; 8 nucleotides agree with TRBD1. Germline-derived CDR1 and CDR2 are SGHTA and FQGNSA. Losses at the gene ends were 1 base for V and 1 base for J; bases not matched to a gene: 5. The CDR3 runs to 17 residues. This CDR3 reads CASSLGPGGVNTGELFF. The DNA for the CDR3 is TGTGCCAGCAGCTTAGGTCCAGGGGGCGTGAACACCGGGGAGCTGTTTTTT. The variable domain in full, completed from reference TRBV7-2 and TRBJ2-2, reads GAGVSQSPSNKVTEKGKDVELRCDPISGHTALYWYRQSLGQGLEFLIYFQGNSAPDKSGLPSDRFSAERTGGSVSTLTIQRTQQEDSAVYLCASSLGPGGVNTGELFFGEGSRLTVL.

This clonotype came up many times. This chain connects TRBV2 to TRBJ2-2, with 8 bases identical to TRBD2. CDR3 length: 13 amino acids. Looked up from germline, CDR1 is SNHLY and CDR2 is FYNNEI. The J segment lost 6 bases and the V segment lost 7 bases, leaving 4 bases of the junction unmatched. Here the CDR3 reads CASTGGLAGELFF. The CDR3 nucleotides read TGTGCCAGCACGGGAGGGCTAGCCGGGGAGCTGTTTTTT. The full variable domain, rest sourced from reference TRBV2 and TRBJ2-2, is EPEVTQTPSHQVTQMGQEVILRCVPISNHLYFYWYRQILGQKVEFLVSFYNNEISEKSEIFDDQFSVERPDGSNFTLKIRSTKLEDSAMYFCASTGGLAGELFFGEGSRLTVL.

This clonotype was recorded at least ten times. The V call is TRBV6-5, the J call TRBJ2-4; 9 bases are shared with TRBD2. After removal of 0 bases from V and 1 base from J, the junction contained 4 bases not matched to a gene. This CDR3 has 17 residues. Per the germline V gene, CDR1 is MNHEY and CDR2 is SVGAGI. The CDR3 DNA follows: TGTGCCAGCAGTTACTCATCTAGCGGGGTCGCCAAAAACATTCAGTACTTC. Translating gives CASSYSSSGVAKNIQYF.

The chain joins TRBV20-1 to TRBJ2-7; tentative D call: TRBD2 (5 bases). CDR1 DFQATT and CDR2 SNEGSKA come from the germline V gene (reference sequence). V was pared by 3 bases and J by 5 bases, with 17 bases between. The CDR3 is 14 amino acids. Written as DNA, the CDR3 is TGCAGTGCTAGCGGAGGACGGTCTTTCGACGAGCAGTACTTC. Protein sequence: CSASGGRSFDEQYF.

The chain joins TRBV5-1 to TRBJ1-1; possibly TRBD1 for D (5 bases). V lost 0 bases and J lost 5, with 11 bases in between. Germline CDR1 SGHRS, CDR2 YFSETQ. The CDR3 totals 14 residues. In DNA form, the CDR3 reads TGCGCCAGCAGCTTGGTCTCAGGGTTTACTGAAGCTTTCTTT. Translating gives CASSLVSGFTEAFF.

This clonotype was recorded many times. This chain connects TRBV7-2 to TRBJ2-1, with a possible D match to TRBD2 (5 bases). The CDR3 contains 14 residues. The germline V gene encodes CDR1 SGHTA and CDR2 FQGNSA. The V end was cut by 1 base, the J end by 5 bases, with 9 bases between. CDR3 coding DNA: TGTGCCAGCAGCTTAGAGCGGATAAACAATGAGCAGTTCTTC. Amino acids: CASSLERINNEQFF. Based on the CDR3 plus reference TRBV7-2 and TRBJ2-1, the full variable domain is GAGVSQSPSNKVTEKGKDVELRCDPISGHTALYWYRQSLGQGLEFLIYFQGNSAPDKSGLPSDRFSAERTGGSVSTLTIQRTQQEDSAVYLCASSLERINNEQFFGPGTRLTVL.